Listed below are T cell receptor beta chains from one sample, sequenced in a study of control samples from healthy donors and cancer patients. Produced via immunoSEQ multiplex PCR; TCRdb's table is partial and in-frame only. The top ten clones hold approximately 8% of a sample with about 96,000 clones, 80% to 95% of them seen once. Sequencing was done on a sample of blood. The source of these receptors is a man younger than 35 in good health. CDR3s include the opening cysteine and the closing phenylalanine or tryptophan. The D gene is left open where the match is weak. Some rows have no size entry. The others give once, few or many, or a class for an expanded clone.

D | J | V | size | DNA | CDR3
TRBD1 | TRBJ1-5 | TRBV6-2/TRBV6-3 | - | TGTGCCAGCAGTTACTCGATAGGAACAGGGGTTGACAATCAGCCCCAGCATTTT | CASSYSIGTGVDNQPQHF
TRBD2 | TRBJ2-3 | TRBV5-4 | few | TGTGCCAGCAGCCTACTAGCGGGACCGCAACAGTCTTCAGATACGCAGTATTTT | CASSLLAGPQQSSDTQYF
- | TRBJ1-5 | TRBV2 | - | TGTGCCAGCAAACAGGGATGGAATCAGCCCCAGCATTTT | CASKQGWNQPQHF
TRBD2 | TRBJ2-3 | TRBV11-2 | once | TGTGCCAGCAGCCCATCCCCCCGGGCGGGGGGCCGCACAGATACGCAGTATTTT | CASSPSPRAGGRTDTQYF
- | TRBJ1-1 | TRBV5-1 | - | TGCGCCAGCAGCTTCAAGGGGTTCACTGAAGCTTTCTTT | CASSFKGFTEAFF
TRBD2 | TRBJ2-5 | TRBV29-1 | once | TGCAGCGTTGCCCGGCTAGCGGAGTCGGAGACCCAGTACTTC | CSVARLAESETQYF
- | TRBJ1-2 | TRBV12-5 | - | TGTGCTAGTGGTTCGGGCCACTATGGCTACACCTTC | CASGSGHYGYTF
TRBD1 | TRBJ1-1 | TRBV2 | - | TGTGCCAGCAGTGAAGTAGGGGACAGGAAAGCTTTCTTT | CASSEVGDRKAFF
- | TRBJ1-1 | TRBV7-6 | - | TGTGCCAGCAGCTTAGGCCAAAGGGGCGAGTACATGAACACTGAAGCTTTCTTT | CASSLGQRGEYMNTEAFF
- | TRBJ2-2 | TRBV10-3 | - | TGTGCCATCAGGGGAGCGGACAGTTACACCGGGGAGCTGTTTTTT | CAIRGADSYTGELFF
- | TRBJ1-2 | TRBV28 | - | TGTGCCTGCTCCCGGGACAAGGGAACCTATGGCTACACCTTC | CACSRDKGTYGYTF
TRBD2 | TRBJ2-7 | TRBV13 | - | TGTGCCAGCAGCTTCCTAATCCTTAGCCGCGGGAGCTCCTACGAGCAGTACTTC | CASSFLILSRGSSYEQYF
- | TRBJ1-6 | TRBV28 | - | TGTGCCAGCAGTTTTGCTGGGCTCGATTCACCCCTCCACTTT | CASSFAGLDSPLHF
- | TRBJ1-1 | TRBV11-2 | - | TGTGCCAGCAGCTTAGAGGGCGGAGAGAAAAACACTGAAGCTTTCTTT | CASSLEGGEKNTEAFF
TRBD1 | TRBJ2-1 | TRBV18 | once | TGTGCCAGCTCACCGGCGGACAGGGAGTCCTACAATGAGCAGTTCTTC | CASSPADRESYNEQFF
- | TRBJ2-1 | TRBV29-1 | once | TGCAGCGTTGAACCTCCAGACAGCGTGCAGTTCTTC | CSVEPPDSVQFF
- | TRBJ2-1 | TRBV4-2 | few | TGTGCCAGCAGCCCCTCCCAAGAACACCATGAGCAGTTCTTC | CASSPSQEHHEQFF
- | TRBJ1-5 | TRBV9 | - | TGTGCCATGAGACGGGGCAATCAGCCCCAGCATTTT | CAMRRGNQPQHF
- | TRBJ2-3 | TRBV24-1 | - | TGTGCCACCAGTGATCCGGGGGATACGCAGTATTTT | CATSDPGDTQYF
TRBD1 | TRBJ2-7 | TRBV25-1 | - | TGTGCCAGCAGTCTTCGTGGACAGGGGTCCTACGAGCAGTACTTC | CASSLRGQGSYEQYF
- | TRBJ1-5 | TRBV27 | - | TGTGCCAGCAGACGTGACAATCAGCCCCAGCATTTT | CASRRDNQPQHF
TRBD1 | TRBJ1-2 | TRBV30 | - | TGTGCCTGGAGGGGACAGGGAAGGGATGGCTACACCTTC | CAWRGQGRDGYTF
- | TRBJ1-1 | TRBV18 | - | TGTGCCAGCTCATCATTCCAAATTTCAGATGAAGCTTTCTTT | CASSSFQISDEAFF
- | TRBJ1-5 | TRBV19 | - | TGTGCCAGTAGTGATAATTTCAATCAGCCCCAGCATTTT | CASSDNFNQPQHF
- | TRBJ1-1 | TRBV29-1 | - | TGCAGCGTTGTAGGGGGGAACACTGAAGCTTTCTTT | CSVVGGNTEAFF
- | TRBJ1-6 | TRBV18 | - | TGTGCCAGCTCACCATCTTCTCTCGGGCATTCACCCCTCCACTTT | CASSPSSLGHSPLHF
- | TRBJ1-5 | TRBV2 | - | TGTGCCAGCATGGGGCCAGGGAACCAGCCCCAGCATTTT | CASMGPGNQPQHF